Below, 17 T cell receptor beta chains from the same sample are listed, as sequenced in a study of T cell responses to AZD1222 COVID-19 vaccine. Assay: immunoSEQ multiplex PCR; the TCRdb copy retains only in-frame clones and omits some. This table has about 120,000 clones, roughly nine tenths appearing once. The sequenced sample was peripheral blood, obtained on day 0 of AZD1222 vaccination. The receptors were sampled from an adult in good health.

A single count supports this clone. Other DNA variants within this sample encode the same CDR3. The V gene is TRBV6-1, the J gene TRBJ1-2; possible D gene TRBD1, 5 bases. Germline V lookup: CDR1 MNHNS, CDR2 SASEGT. This CDR3 has 11 amino acids. V lost 1 base and J lost 8, with 5 bases in between. The DNA of the CDR3 is TGTGCCAGCAGTGAAGGGGGCGGCTACACCTTC. Translation gives CASSEGGGYTF.

J is TRBJ1-2 and V is TRBV19; unclear D gene. The CDR3 covers 14 residues. V gave up 5 bases and J gave up 8 bases, with 18 bases separating them. Germline CDR1 reads LNHDA; CDR2 reads SQIVND (reference sequence). CDR3 loop: CASSPQTALYGYTF. CDR3 bases: TGTGCCAGTAGTCCACAAACCGCCCTCTACGGCTACACCTTC.

The chain joins TRBV18 to TRBJ1-1, with D uncertain. The V gene lost 5 bases and the J gene lost 2 bases, with 9 bases spanning the gap. Germline CDR1 reads KGHSH; CDR2 reads LQKENI. The CDR3 consists of 13 residues. Here the CDR3 reads CASSVKVNTEAFF. The CDR3 bases are TGTGCCAGCTCAGTAAAGGTAAACACTGAAGCTTTCTTT.

The CDR3 DNA reads TGTGCCAGCAGCTTAGCGGGAGGAAATGAAAAACTGTTTTTT. The encoded protein is CASSLAGGNEKLFF. The V and J genes are TRBV11-2 and TRBJ1-4, with D unresolved. CDR3 length equals 14 residues. V gave up 1 base and J gave up 5 bases, with 8 bases separating them. The germline CDR1 and CDR2 sequences are SGHAT and FQNNGV. The full variable domain, with the rest looked up from reference TRBV11-2 and TRBJ1-4, is EAGVAQSPRYKIIEKRQSVAFWCNPISGHATLYWYQQILGQGPKLLIQFQNNGVVDDSQLPKDRFSAERLKGVDSTLKIQPAKLEDSAVYLCASSLAGGNEKLFFGSGTQLSVL.

This clone has a single count. The chain uses TRBV30 and TRBJ1-6; perhaps TRBD1 as D (5 bases). V was pared by 3 bases and J by 9 bases, with 27 bases between. The CDR3 length is 18 residues. The germline CDR1 and CDR2 sequences are GTSNPN and SVGIG (reference sequence). This CDR3 is CAWRTSQGRVREFSPLHF. CDR3 DNA: TGTGCCTGGAGAACGTCGCAGGGTAGGGTCAGGGAGTTTTCACCCCTCCACTTT.

The V call is TRBV5-1, the J call TRBJ2-5; TRBD1 agrees at 9 bases. The CDR3 contains 16 residues. V gave up 4 bases and J gave up 5 bases; unmatched junction bases: 12. Germline assignment: CDR1 SGHRS and CDR2 YFSETQ. CDR3 sequence (DNA): TGCGCCAGCAGCCCAACCCAGGGGACAGGGACGGAGACCCAGTACTTC. Protein product: CASSPTQGTGTETQYF.

The chain carries TRBV23-1 and TRBJ1-5, with a possible D match to TRBD1 (6 bases). TRBV23-1 qualifies as an ORF whose function is uncertain. The CDR3 length is 18 residues. Trimming took off 7 bases at V and 0 bases at J, with 22 bases between the two ends. CDR3 in DNA: TGCGCCAGCACCCCGGGCGGTGACAGGATCAATAGCAATCAGCCCCAGCATTTT. It encodes CASTPGGDRINSNQPQHF.

V gene TRBV7-3 combines with J gene TRBJ1-2, with D uncertain. The CDR3 has 13 amino acids. V shed 1 base and J shed 6 bases, with 9 bases lying between them. Germline assignment: CDR1 SGHTA and CDR2 FQGTGA. The CDR3 region has the DNA TGTGCCAGCAGCTTAAGTTCCGGACATGGCTACACCTTC. As protein: CASSLSSGHGYTF.

The chain is built from TRBV2 and TRBJ1-5; a weak D match, TRBD1 (6 bases). This CDR3 is built from 15 residues. V lost 5 bases, J lost 2 bases, and 13 bases lay in between. Germline assignment: CDR1 SNHLY and CDR2 FYNNEI. In DNA, the CDR3 is TGTGCCAGCAGTCTCCGGGACATTGGCAATCAGCCCCAGCATTTT. As protein: CASSLRDIGNQPQHF.

The chain combines TRBV6-4 with TRBJ1-2; possible D gene TRBD1, 5 bases. This CDR3 spans 13 amino acids. V was trimmed by 6 bases and J by 8 bases, leaving 16 bases between them. Per germline, CDR1 MRHNA and CDR2 SNTAGT. CDR3 loop: CASRWGTEGGYTF. In nucleotides, the CDR3 is TGTGCCAGCAGATGGGGCACGGAAGGCGGCTACACCTTC.

V gene TRBV12-3 or TRBV12-4 combines with J gene TRBJ2-3, with a possible D match to TRBD2 (5 bases). This CDR3 has 13 amino acids. V was shortened by 7 bases and J by 2 bases, with 10 bases between the two germline ends. CDR3 sequence: CASIQRLTDTQYF. DNA for the CDR3: TGTGCCAGCATCCAGCGGCTCACAGATACGCAGTATTTT.

The chain joins TRBV3-1 (or the pseudogene TRBV3-2) to TRBJ1-3, with D hard to call. Trimming left V 0 bases short and J 4 bases short, with 1 base between. Germline V gene sequence: CDR1 LGHDT, CDR2 YNNKEL (reference sequence). The CDR3 contains 12 residues. The CDR3 DNA sequence: TGTGCCAGCAGCCAAGAAGGAAACACCATATATTTT. Its protein is CASSQEGNTIYF.

The gene calls are TRBV19 and TRBJ1-1, with D uncertain. The CDR3 consists of 14 residues. Trimming removed 7 bases at V and 8 bases at J, with 20 bases between. Germline CDR1 is LNHDA and CDR2 is SQIVND (reference sequence). The CDR3 coding sequence is TGTGCCAGTAAGGACCCTGGAAGGACCAAAGAAGCTTTCTTT. This gives the protein CASKDPGRTKEAFF.

CDR3: CAWSKRTYEQYF. The CDR3, as DNA: TGTGCCTGGAGTAAGAGGACGTACGAGCAGTACTTC. V usage is TRBV30 and J usage is TRBJ2-7, with D uncertain. Trimming left V 2 bases short and J 4 bases short, with 9 bases between. CDR1 is GTSNPN, CDR2 SVGIG, per germline (reference sequence). This CDR3 has 12 amino acids.

The chain has TRBV5-1 and TRBJ1-6, with 9 bases identical to TRBD1. The CDR3 contains 16 residues. The J segment lost 8 bases and the V segment lost 1 base, leaving 7 bases of the junction unmatched. Per the germline V gene, CDR1 is SGHRS and CDR2 is YFSETQ. CDR3 in DNA: TGCGCCAGCAGCTTGAGGCGACAGGGGGTAGATTCACCCCTCCACTTT. Translation: CASSLRRQGVDSPLHF.

This clone occurred once. The chain links TRBV24-1 to TRBJ1-2, with D unresolved. With 6 bases removed from V and 4 bases from J, the gap between germline ends came to 11 bases. The CDR3 sequence is 13 residues long. Germline CDR1 is KGHDR and CDR2 is SFDVKD. The CDR3: CATSRMAGYGYTF. In DNA form, the CDR3 reads TGTGCCACCAGTAGAATGGCTGGCTATGGCTACACCTTC.

The chain links TRBV9 to TRBJ1-3; the D gene is possibly TRBD1 (5 bases). V shed 4 bases and J shed 4 bases, with 15 bases lying between them. CDR1 and CDR2 (germline): SGDLS, YYNGEE. CDR3 length equals 15 residues. The CDR3 loop is CASSPLLGTGNTIYF. The CDR3 DNA sequence: TGTGCCAGCAGCCCCTTATTGGGGACGGGAAACACCATATATTTT.